This passage covers 10 T cell receptor beta chains from one sample sequenced in a study of blood T cell repertoires in COVID-19. Measured with immunoSEQ multiplex PCR; TCRdb has only the in-frame clones, and not every one. The table records more than 200,000 clones, approximately 90% of them present only once. The sample was PBMCs or T cells enriched from blood (not recorded which). The receptor set was obtained from a woman aged 30 to 39 with acute COVID-19.

The CDR3 region is CASSLARGATNEKLFF. The DNA for the CDR3 is TGTGCCAGCAGCCTCGCAAGGGGCGCAACTAATGAAAAACTGTTTTTT. The chain recombines TRBV7-9 with TRBJ1-4, with D perhaps matching TRBD1 (5 bases). The CDR3 has 16 residues. The germline V gene encodes CDR1 SEHNR and CDR2 FQNEAQ (reference sequence). Trimming removed 5 bases from V and 0 bases from J, with 13 bases in between.

This chain links TRBV7-8 with TRBJ1-6; possible D gene TRBD1, 5 bases. CDR1 is SGHVS and CDR2 is FQNEAQ in the germline V gene. There are 14 residues in the CDR3. V was cut by 5 bases and J by 6 bases, with 11 bases left in between. The CDR3 bases are TGTGCCAGCAGCGTTGACAGATTTAATTCACCCCTCCACTTT. This sequence encodes CASSVDRFNSPLHF.

This chain uses TRBV5-1 with TRBJ2-1; 7 nucleotides align to TRBD2. From germline, CDR1 is SGHRS and CDR2 YFSETQ. The V segment lost 1 base and the J segment 4 bases; nucleotides outside the gene matches: 5. The CDR3 spans 15 residues. CDR3 loop: CASSLSGGTYNEQFF. The CDR3 DNA sequence: TGCGCCAGCAGCTTGTCCGGGGGGACTTACAATGAGCAGTTCTTC.

This chain uses TRBV28 with TRBJ1-5, with TRBD1 matching 7 bases. The V gene end was trimmed by 7 bases and the J gene end by 9 bases; junction bases not matched to a gene: 9. Germline V gene lookup returns CDR1 MDHEN and CDR2 SYDVKM. The CDR3 totals 13 residues. The CDR3 loop reads CASTAGQFMPQHF. CDR3 coding DNA: TGTGCCAGCACCGCGGGACAGTTTATGCCCCAGCATTTT.

This rearrangement joins TRBV2 to TRBJ2-7; tentative D call: TRBD1 (5 bases). The CDR3 has 12 residues. The V gene's germline CDR1 is SNHLY and CDR2 FYNNEI. V was clipped by 5 bases and J by 5 bases, with 10 bases between them. CDR3: CASSSWTHEQYF. CDR3 bases: TGTGCCAGCAGTTCCTGGACACACGAGCAGTACTTC.

V and J are TRBV5-4 and TRBJ2-1; TRBD1 agrees at 9 bases. This CDR3 contains 15 residues. V lost 4 bases to trimming and J lost 6 bases; unmatched junction nucleotides: 8. Germline loops: CDR1 SGHNT, CDR2 YYREEE (reference sequence). Here the CDR3 reads CASSRTQGAANEQFF. DNA for the CDR3: TGTGCCAGCAGCAGGACACAGGGGGCCGCCAATGAGCAGTTCTTC.

The CDR3 DNA follows: TGTGCCAGCAGCATCGCGACCGGGGGTACGACTGAAGCTTTCTTT. It translates to CASSIATGGTTEAFF. The chain combines TRBV9 with TRBJ1-1; weak D call: TRBD1 (5 bases). V shed 4 bases and J shed 5 bases, with 18 bases lying between them. This CDR3 is built from 15 residues. CDR1 SGDLS and CDR2 YYNGEE come from the germline V gene.

This rearrangement joins TRBV2 to TRBJ1-3; D perhaps matches TRBD1 (5 bases). Trimming stripped 1 base from V and 2 bases from J, with 9 bases between. The germline CDR1 and CDR2 sequences are SNHLY and FYNNEI. This CDR3 contains 15 residues. CDR3 sequence reads: CASSEDQGTGNTIYF. In DNA, the CDR3 is TGTGCCAGCAGTGAAGACCAGGGCACTGGAAACACCATATATTTT. The variable domain in full, with the rest retrieved from reference TRBV2 and TRBJ1-3, is EPEVTQTPSHQVTQMGQEVILRCVPISNHLYFYWYRQILGQKVEFLVSFYNNEISEKSEIFDDQFSVERPDGSNFTLKIRSTKLEDSAMYFCASSEDQGTGNTIYFGEGSWLTVV.

The rearrangement uses TRBV5-6 and TRBJ1-2; 7 bases are shared with TRBD1. The CDR3 loop spans 16 amino acids. Germline CDR1 SGHDT, CDR2 YYEEEE. V was clipped by 4 bases and J by 4 bases; unmatched bases: 13. CDR3 sequence (DNA): TGTGCCAGCAGCATCCCTTTCGGGACAGCCCTCTATGGCTACACCTTC. It is translated as CASSIPFGTALYGYTF.

This chain joins TRBV12-3 or TRBV12-4 and TRBJ1-1; D uncertain. This CDR3 region has 12 residues. The V and J ends lost 0 bases and 12 bases respectively, with 11 bases between them. The CDR3 DNA follows: TGTGCCAGCAGTTTAGCCGCGCCGGGGACTTTCTTT. Its protein is CASSLAAPGTFF.